This T cell receptor beta chain comes out of a study of CD8 T cells in ankylosing spondylitis. Whole-study findings and limits: Existing reports had already noted some motif variants in reactive arthritis synovial fluid and blood. A TCR beta motif made of several highly homologous variants seemed typical of ankylosing spondylitis blood. It was reported that disease-linked clones were significantly enriched in matched ankylosing spondylitis synovial fluid.

The table lists this clonotype with many counts. Its antigen is not known. The CDR3 is 16 residues long. Per germline, CDR1 MGHDK and CDR2 SYGVNS. The junction had 5 bases not matched to a gene; V was cut back by 3 bases and J by 4 bases. Making use of molecular barcodes, quantitative 5'-RACE generated TCR beta libraries. TCRdb passed the 5' RACE reads through MiXCR, listing each CDR3 protein once. Of roughly 260,000 distinct CDR3 sequences listed, 20% are singletons. Sequenced sample: blood, either unsorted or a sorted T cell fraction (not recorded which). The sequence was collected from a male donor with ankylosing spondylitis or in good health (not recorded which). The gene calls are TRBV25-1 and TRBJ2-1, with TRBD2 matching 11 bases. CDR3 region: CASSDLTSGSYNEQFF. Here the CDR3 DNA reads TGTGCCAGCAGTGATCTTACTAGCGGGAGTTACAATGAGCAGTTCTTC.